This T cell receptor beta chain emerged from a study of T-cell reconstitution after alpha-beta-depleted transplantation in children. For TCRbeta, the library was prepared with unique molecular identifiers. Via MiXCR, TCRdb re-called the PCR reads, giving one row per CDR3 protein. In the table there are more than 250,000 distinct CDR3 sequences, around 9.6% of which are singletons. V was cut by 6 bases and J by 4 bases, with 6 bases left in between. CDR3 length: 11 residues. This clonotype was observed a few times. This sample comprised PBMCs from the stem cell graft donor, obtained from the stem cell graft. This TCR was sampled from a human donor who donated a stem cell graft to a child with SCID. The V gene is TRBV12-3 or TRBV12-4, the J gene TRBJ2-5; no definite D call. The chain's CDR3 is CASRLGETQYF. CDR3 in DNA: TGTGCCAGCAGACTCGGAGAGACCCAGTACTTC.